One and the same sample provided the 19 T cell receptor beta chains below, sequenced in a study of T-cell reconstitution after alpha-beta-depleted transplantation in children. Using unique molecular identifiers, the investigators prepared the TCRbeta library. Using its own MiXCR run on the PCR reads, TCRdb lists one record per CDR3 protein. The sample comprises 500,000 or so distinct CDR3 sequences, 32% of which are singletons, and approximately 2.3% rests with the top ten. The sample consisted of PBMCs from the stem cell graft donor, taken from the stem cell graft. The origin of the receptors is a human donor who donated a stem cell graft to a child with aplastic anemia.

The chain combines TRBV6-5 with TRBJ2-1; tentative D call: TRBD1 (5 bases). Germline V gene lookup returns CDR1 MNHEY and CDR2 SVGAGI. V lost 1 base and J 6 bases, leaving 13 bases between the germline ends. The CDR3 spans 15 residues. CDR3 amino acids: CASSYYTGATNEQFF. The DNA of the CDR3 is TGTGCCAGCAGTTACTATACAGGAGCAACCAATGAGCAGTTCTTC.

This sequence joins TRBV7-6 and TRBJ2-2; 7 bases align to TRBD2. The CDR3 runs to 16 residues. V lost 2 bases and J lost 4; bases outside the gene matches: 7. Germline V gene lookup returns CDR1 SGHVS and CDR2 FNYEAQ. The CDR3 here is CASSLRRESITGELFF. In DNA, the CDR3 is TGTGCCAGCAGCTTACGGCGGGAGTCAATCACCGGGGAGCTGTTTTTT.

This clonotype was seen a few times. The chain is built from TRBV5-8 and TRBJ2-1; 8 bases are a match to TRBD2. Germline V gives CDR1 SGHTS, CDR2 YDEGEE. After removal of 0 bases from V and 3 bases from J, the junction contained 5 bases not matched to a gene. CDR3 length: 16 amino acids. CDR3 bases: TGTGCCAGCAGCTTGGAAAGGACTAGCTACTACAATGAGCAGTTCTTC. Its translation: CASSLERTSYYNEQFF.

This clonotype appeared a few times. The rearrangement uses TRBV5-1 and TRBJ2-7; 9 bases match TRBD1. V lost 4 bases and J lost 3; bases outside the gene matches: 8. The CDR3 totals 15 residues. Germline lookup yields CDR1 SGHRS and CDR2 YFSETQ. The chain's CDR3 is CASSPRDRAVYEQYF. The CDR3 bases are TGCGCCAGCAGCCCCCGGGACAGGGCCGTCTACGAGCAGTACTTC.

This clonotype was counted a few times. The genes are TRBV6-5 and TRBJ2-6; TRBD1 agrees at 8 bases. Germline trimming cut 4 bases from V and 1 base from J; bases unmatched to any gene: 0. Per germline, CDR1 MNHEY and CDR2 SVGAGI. The CDR3 spans 15 residues. This chain's CDR3 is CASSWDRSGANVLTF. In DNA, the CDR3 is TGTGCCAGCAGTTGGGACAGGTCTGGGGCCAACGTCCTGACTTTC.

The chain links TRBV6-2 or TRBV6-3 to TRBJ2-7; no definite D call. Trimming left V 8 bases short and J 6 bases short, with 17 bases between. CDR1 and CDR2 from the germline V gene are MNHEY and SVGEGT. This CDR3 is 13 amino acids long. DNA of the CDR3: TGTGCCAGCGATTACTCAGGTTCTCTCGAGCAGTACTTC. Translated, it gives CASDYSGSLEQYF.

Ten or more counts support this clonotype. V usage is TRBV20-1 and J usage is TRBJ2-3; D is perhaps TRBD1 (6 bases). This CDR3 comprises 14 residues. Germline CDR1 DFQATT, CDR2 SNEGSKA (reference sequence). V shed 5 bases and J shed 3 bases, with 15 bases lying between them. The chain's CDR3 is CSAVSGVGTDTQYF. In DNA, the CDR3 is TGCAGTGCTGTTTCAGGGGTTGGGACAGATACGCAGTATTTT.

V usage is TRBV28 and J usage is TRBJ1-1, with a possible D match to TRBD1 (6 bases). This CDR3 is built from 11 residues. Deletions cut 6 bases from V and 7 bases from J, with 9 bases between. Germline-derived CDR1 and CDR2 are MDHEN and SYDVKM. CDR3 region: CASRRGNEAFF. The CDR3 DNA follows: TGTGCCAGCAGGAGGGGGAATGAAGCTTTCTTT.

The J gene is TRBJ2-5, the V gene TRBV7-2; 8 nucleotides match TRBD2. Germline lookup yields CDR1 SGHTA and CDR2 FQGNSA. There are 15 residues in the CDR3. Trimming cost V 8 bases and J 1 base; bases outside gene matches: 9. CDR3: CASEVGAGVQETQYF. The DNA for the CDR3 is TGTGCCAGCGAGGTGGGAGCGGGGGTCCAAGAGACCCAGTACTTC.

The table lists this clonotype with a few counts. This rearrangement joins TRBV20-1 to TRBJ2-7; 9 bases align to TRBD2. The germline V gene encodes CDR1 DFQATT and CDR2 SNEGSKA (reference sequence). CDR3 length equals 16 residues. The V and J ends lost 6 bases and 5 bases, in that order; junction bases with no gene match: 17. The CDR3 protein is CSAIGPLREGPHEQYF. Here the CDR3 DNA reads TGCAGTGCGATAGGGCCCCTGCGGGAGGGCCCCCACGAGCAGTACTTC.

The chain couples TRBV3-1 to TRBJ1-5, with D hard to call. The CDR3 sequence is 15 residues long. The ends were cut back, 1 base at V and 1 base at J, with 8 bases in the middle. Germline CDR1 and CDR2: LGHDT and YNNKEL (reference sequence). DNA for the CDR3: TGTGCCAGCAGCCAAGCCCACCAGAGCAATCAGCCCCAGCATTTT. Translation: CASSQAHQSNQPQHF.

The chain recombines TRBV30 with TRBJ2-7; TRBD2 matches 7 bases. The CDR3 length is 11 residues. Germline lookup yields CDR1 GTSNPN and CDR2 SVGIG (reference sequence). V lost 5 bases and J lost 3; bases outside the gene matches: 1. The CDR3 reads CAWGRGYEQYV. The CDR3 nucleotides are TGTGCCTGGGGGAGGGGCTACGAGCAGTACGTC.

This clonotype has only a few counts. The chain combines TRBV4-2 with TRBJ2-5, with D possibly TRBD2 on 5 matching bases. Germline V lookup: CDR1 LGHNA, CDR2 YNFKEQ. The CDR3 runs 18 residues. V was clipped by 1 base and J by 5 bases, with 23 bases between them. This chain's CDR3 is CASSQGGRIDTLRETQYF. CDR3 nucleotide sequence: TGTGCCAGCAGCCAAGGAGGGCGTATTGACACCCTCCGGGAGACCCAGTACTTC.

The V call is TRBV6-1, the J call TRBJ2-3; 11 nucleotides align to TRBD2. Germline CDR1 MNHNS, CDR2 SASEGT. The J segment lost 4 bases and the V segment lost 6 bases, leaving 6 bases of the junction unmatched. The CDR3 length is 15 residues. DNA for the CDR3: TGTGCCAGCAGACGTAGCGGGAGGGACGCAGATACGCAGTATTTT. Its translation is CASRRSGRDADTQYF.

This clonotype was found a few times. The genes are TRBV5-1 and TRBJ2-3; D unresolved. CDR1 and CDR2 from the germline V gene are SGHRS and YFSETQ. V was clipped by 0 bases and J by 4 bases, with 9 bases between them. The CDR3 extends over 14 amino acids. CDR3 sequence reads: CASSLESVSDTQYF. CDR3 bases: TGCGCCAGCAGCTTGGAGTCCGTGTCAGATACGCAGTATTTT.

The V gene is TRBV6-2 or TRBV6-3, the J gene TRBJ2-1; 8 bases fit TRBD1. The length of the CDR3 is 14 residues. The V and J ends lost 6 bases and 7 bases, in that order; junction bases with no gene match: 8. Germline values: CDR1 MNHEY, CDR2 SVGEGT. CDR3 nucleotides: TGTGCCAGCAGGGGACAGGTCTTGAGAAATGAGCAGTTCTTC. Translated, it gives CASRGQVLRNEQFF.

The V gene is TRBV18, the J gene TRBJ2-5; 8 bases are shared with TRBD2. The CDR3 contains 15 residues. The J segment lost 4 bases and the V segment lost 3 bases, leaving 7 bases of the junction unmatched. Germline-derived CDR1 and CDR2 are KGHSH and LQKENI. In DNA, the CDR3 is TGTGCCAGCTCACCGGTCGGGACTAGGGGAGAGACCCAGTACTTC. Translating it yields CASSPVGTRGETQYF. The full variable domain, with the rest looked up from reference TRBV18 and TRBJ2-5, is NAGVMQNPRHLVRRRGQEARLRCSPMKGHSHVYWYRQLPEEGLKFMVYLQKENIIDESGMPKERFSAEFPKEGPSILRIQQVVRGDSAAYFCASSPVGTRGETQYFGPGTRLLVL.

The chain uses TRBV2 and TRBJ2-3; 14 bases fit TRBD2. The V and J ends lost 6 bases and 7 bases, in that order; junction bases with no gene match: 6. The CDR3 length is 15 residues. Germline V gene sequence: CDR1 SNHLY, CDR2 FYNNEI. DNA of the CDR3: TGTGCCAGCAGCGGGACTAGCGGGAGCTTGTATACGCAGTATTTT. It specifies CASSGTSGSLYTQYF. Supplemented by reference TRBV2 and TRBJ2-3, the full variable domain reads EPEVTQTPSHQVTQMGQEVILRCVPISNHLYFYWYRQILGQKVEFLVSFYNNEISEKSEIFDDQFSVERPDGSNFTLKIRSTKLEDSAMYFCASSGTSGSLYTQYFGPGTRLTVL.

This clonotype has a handful of counts. J is TRBJ2-5 and V is TRBV12-3 or TRBV12-4, with TRBD1 matching 7 bases. This CDR3 spans 16 amino acids. V shed 5 bases, J shed 0 bases, and the junction held 9 bases outside the gene matches. CDR3 sequence reads: CASSHRQGRDQETQYF. CDR3 in DNA: TGTGCCAGCAGTCATAGACAGGGTAGAGACCAAGAGACCCAGTACTTC.